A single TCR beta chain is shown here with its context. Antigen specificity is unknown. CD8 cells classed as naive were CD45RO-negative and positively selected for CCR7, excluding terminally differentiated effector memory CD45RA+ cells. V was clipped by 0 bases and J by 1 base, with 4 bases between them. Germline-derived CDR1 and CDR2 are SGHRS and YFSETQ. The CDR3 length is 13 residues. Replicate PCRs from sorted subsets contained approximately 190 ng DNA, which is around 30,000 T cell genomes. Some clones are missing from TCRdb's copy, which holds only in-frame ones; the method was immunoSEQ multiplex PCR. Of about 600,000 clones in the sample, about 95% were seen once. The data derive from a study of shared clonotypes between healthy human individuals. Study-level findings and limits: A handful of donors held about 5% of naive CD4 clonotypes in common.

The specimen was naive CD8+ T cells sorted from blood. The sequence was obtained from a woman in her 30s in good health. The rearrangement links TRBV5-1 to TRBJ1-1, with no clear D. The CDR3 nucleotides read TGCGCCAGCAGCTTGGTTAAGAACACTGAAGCTTTCTTT. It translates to CASSLVKNTEAFF.